These T cell receptor beta chains were read from a single sample in a study of cytomegalovirus exposure and HLA in healthy donors. TCRdb's table, derived via immunoSEQ multiplex PCR, lists solely in-frame clones and lacks some. The data show just over 150,000 clones, about 65% seen once. Specimen: PBMCs. Receptors originate from a man aged 40-49 years in good health and CMV-seropositive. Each CDR3 is given with its conserved first and last residue. D genes are given only for firm matches. The listing skips clone size in some rows; elsewhere it reads once, few, many or a size class.

V	size	D	J	DNA	CDR3
TRBV9	.	.	TRBJ1-2	TGTGCCAGCAGCCCCGAAGGCAGGGCCACCTATGGCTACACCTTC	CASSPEGRATYGYTF
TRBV30	few	TRBD1	TRBJ2-7	TGTGCCTGTTATTCATCGACAGGGGTCTACGAGCAGTACTTC	CACYSSTGVYEQYF
TRBV6-4	.	.	TRBJ1-1	TGTGCCAGCAGTGACAGGAGGGAAACTGAAGCTTTCTTT	CASSDRRETEAFF
TRBV6-5	.	.	TRBJ1-1	TGTGCCAGCAGCACAGGGTTAGGGACTGAAGCTTTCTTT	CASSTGLGTEAFF
TRBV6-1	.	.	TRBJ1-2	TGTGCCAGCAGTGTATCGGGACACCTTTTCTATGGCTACACCTTC	CASSVSGHLFYGYTF
TRBV30	.	.	TRBJ2-6	TGTGCCTGGAACCTCGGACAGCCCTCTGGGGCCAACGTCCTGACTTTC	CAWNLGQPSGANVLTF
TRBV5-6	.	TRBD1	TRBJ2-3	TGTGCCAGCAGCTCCACGGGACAGGGAGTACGGACGCAGTATTTT	CASSSTGQGVRTQYF
TRBV29-1	.	TRBD1	TRBJ2-5	TGCAGCGTGCCCGGGACAGCCCAAGAGACCCAGTACTTC	CSVPGTAQETQYF
TRBV4-3	.	.	TRBJ2-5	TGCGCCAGCAGCCAAGACCCCGGGGGGCCCGTCGGAGAGACCCAGTACTTC	CASSQDPGGPVGETQYF
TRBV2	once	.	TRBJ1-1	TGTGCCAGCAGTGAAGGCAGGGAGGGTGAAGCTTTCTTT	CASSEGREGEAFF
TRBV29-1	.	.	TRBJ1-2	TGCAGCGTTGAAGGATGGCCGGGGGATGGCTACACCTTC	CSVEGWPGDGYTF
TRBV27	.	TRBD2	TRBJ2-1	TGTGCCAGCAGTAGGCTAGCGGGGCGGAATGAGCAGTTCTTC	CASSRLAGRNEQFF
TRBV4-3	.	TRBD1	TRBJ1-3	TGCGCCAGCAGCCGGGACAGCATCTCTGGAAACACCATATATTTT	CASSRDSISGNTIYF
TRBV19	.	TRBD1	TRBJ1-2	TGTGCCAGTAGTATAGCGACAGGGGGCTCGTATGGCTACACCTTC	CASSIATGGSYGYTF
TRBV6-5	.	.	TRBJ1-6	TGTGCCAGCAGTTACTCGGCTAATTCACCCCTCCACTTT	CASSYSANSPLHF
TRBV7-2	.	.	TRBJ1-4	TGTGCCAGCAGCGACAACAGGGCAACTAATGAAAAACTGTTTTTT	CASSDNRATNEKLFF
TRBV6-5	.	.	TRBJ1-5	TGTGCCAGCAGCTCTACGGAGGGTAAGGAACAGCCCCAGCATTTT	CASSSTEGKEQPQHF
TRBV5-1	.	TRBD1	TRBJ1-1	TGCGCCAGCAGCTTGGAAGGACAGGGGGTGAGTGAAGCTTTCTTT	CASSLEGQGVSEAFF
TRBV5-6	.	.	TRBJ1-2	TGTGCCAGCAGCCCGGGCCCGGAGGGCTATGGCTACACCTTC	CASSPGPEGYGYTF
TRBV5-6	once	.	TRBJ2-3	TGTGCCAGCAGCTTGGGGCAGGGAATAGATACGCAGTATTTT	CASSLGQGIDTQYF
TRBV5-6	.	.	TRBJ2-7	TGTGCCAGCAGCTTCGGGGGCTCCTACGAGCAGTACTTC	CASSFGGSYEQYF
TRBV11-3	.	TRBD1	TRBJ2-3	TGTGCCAGCAGCTCAAGTCAGGGGGTGGATACGCAGTATTTT	CASSSSQGVDTQYF
TRBV5-1	.	.	TRBJ1-1	TGCGCCAGCAGCGCCGCGGGGCGAGGAACTGAAGCTTTCTTT	CASSAAGRGTEAFF
TRBV6-5	.	.	TRBJ1-6	TGTGCCAGCAGTTACCTCCGGGACAAGAATTCACCCCTCCACTTT	CASSYLRDKNSPLHF